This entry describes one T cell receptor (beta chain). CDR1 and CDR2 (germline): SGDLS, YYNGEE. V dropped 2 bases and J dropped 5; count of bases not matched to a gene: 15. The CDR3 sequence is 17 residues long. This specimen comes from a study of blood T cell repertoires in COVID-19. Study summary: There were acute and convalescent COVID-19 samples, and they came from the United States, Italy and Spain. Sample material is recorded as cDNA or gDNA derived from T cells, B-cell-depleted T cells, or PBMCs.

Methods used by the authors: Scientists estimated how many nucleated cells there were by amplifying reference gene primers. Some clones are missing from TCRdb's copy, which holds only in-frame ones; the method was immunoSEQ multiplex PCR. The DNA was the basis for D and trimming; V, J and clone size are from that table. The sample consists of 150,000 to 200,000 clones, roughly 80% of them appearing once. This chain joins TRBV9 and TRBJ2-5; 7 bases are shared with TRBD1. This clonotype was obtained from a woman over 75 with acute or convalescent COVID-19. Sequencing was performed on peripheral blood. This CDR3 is CASSVNKAVGGGETQYF. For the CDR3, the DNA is TGTGCCAGCAGCGTGAATAAAGCAGTAGGGGGCGGGGAGACCCAGTACTTC.